The T cell receptor beta chain under discussion was sequenced for a study of pediatric ulcerative colitis. The trim removed 5 bases at V and 10 bases at J, leaving 3 bases unmatched. CDR3 length: 11 residues. Per the germline V gene, CDR1 is SGHTA and CDR2 is FQGNSA. Profiling relied on immunoSEQ multiplex PCR, and the TCRdb table lists in-frame clones only, not all of them. The sample holds more than 9,000 clones, about four fifths seen once. During colonoscopy, one to two rectal pinch biopsies were collected. Input material: gut tissue. J is TRBJ2-7 and V is TRBV7-2, with 9 bases fitting TRBD2. This sequence originates from a girl aged 10 to 17 who was a control in a study of pediatric ulcerative colitis. The DNA of the CDR3 is TGTGCCAGCAGCCCGGGACTAGCCCAGTACTTC. Translated, it gives CASSPGLAQYF.